Listed here are 17 T cell receptor beta chains from one sample, sequenced in a study of T-cell reconstitution after alpha-beta-depleted transplantation in children. Unique molecular identifiers tagged the TCRbeta library. MiXCR, run by TCRdb on the PCR reads, gives a single entry per CDR3 protein. The table lists 70,000 to 95,000 distinct CDR3 sequences, around 15% of them singletons. Source: PBMCs, mostly from graft donor cells, taken 180 days after TCRalphabeta/CD19-depleted stem cell transplant. The origin of the receptors is a male patient under 10 years old who had a stem cell transplant for acute lymphoblastic leukemia, so the T cells may come from the graft donor.

The chain employs TRBV7-9 and TRBJ2-5, with a tentative D call TRBD2 (6 bases). Trimming left V 4 bases short and J 5 bases short, with 17 bases between. CDR3 length equals 15 residues. Germline V gene data show CDR1 as SEHNR and CDR2 as FQNEAQ (reference sequence). This chain's CDR3 is CASSSHVGGWETQYF. CDR3 nucleotides: TGTGCCAGCAGCTCCCACGTGGGAGGTTGGGAGACCCAGTACTTC.

The chain couples TRBV2 to TRBJ1-1; no definite D call. The CDR3 has 14 amino acids. Trimming stripped 4 bases from V and 6 bases from J, with 15 bases between. Germline V gene sequence: CDR1 SNHLY, CDR2 FYNNEI. The CDR3 spells CASSVAGGKSEAFF. The CDR3 bases are TGTGCCAGCAGTGTCGCGGGCGGCAAATCTGAAGCTTTCTTT.

This clonotype was observed at least ten times. The rearrangement joins TRBV5-4 to TRBJ2-3, with 8 bases aligning to TRBD2. The length of the CDR3 is 15 residues. The germline CDR1 and CDR2 sequences are SGHNT and YYREEE (reference sequence). With V trimmed by 1 base and J by 0 bases, 1 base remained unmatched. The CDR3 DNA reads TGTGCCAGCAGCTTGCAGCGGGGGAGCACAGATACGCAGTATTTT. Translation: CASSLQRGSTDTQYF.

The rearrangement joins TRBV29-1 to TRBJ2-7; tentatively, D is TRBD2 (6 bases). This CDR3 is built from 12 residues. The V and J ends lost 0 bases and 6 bases respectively, with 9 bases between them. Germline V gives CDR1 SQVTM, CDR2 ANQGSEA. The CDR3 protein is CSVEDPGVEQYF. The CDR3 nucleotides read TGCAGCGTTGAAGACCCGGGGGTCGAGCAGTACTTC.

The chain is built from TRBV7-2 and TRBJ1-1; a possible D gene is TRBD1 (5 bases). Germline CDR1 reads SGHTA; CDR2 reads FQGNSA. There are 13 residues in the CDR3. Trimming cost V 4 bases and J 0 bases, with 6 bases left between them. CDR3 protein: CASSSTVNTEAFF. CDR3 DNA sequence: TGTGCCAGCAGCTCGACAGTGAACACTGAAGCTTTCTTT.

This chain connects TRBV10-3 to TRBJ2-3; TRBD2 matches 7 bases. The CDR3 has 13 amino acids. From germline, CDR1 is ENHRY and CDR2 SYGVKD. V shed 10 bases and J 8 bases; nucleotides not matched to a gene: 12. The CDR3 sequence: CATRLAAGGTQYF. CDR3 bases: TGTGCCACACGACTAGCCGCCGGAGGTACGCAGTATTTT.

There are a few counts of this clonotype. V gene TRBV5-5 combines with J gene TRBJ1-1, with TRBD1 as a possible D gene (5 bases). The ends were cut back, 0 bases at V and 8 bases at J, with 20 bases in the middle. The CDR3 has 16 residues. CDR1 is SGHKS and CDR2 is YYEKEE in the germline V gene (reference sequence). The CDR3 bases are TGTGCCAGCAGCTTGGGGGGGGGACGATTAACTACGGAAGCTTTCTTT. The encoded protein is CASSLGGGRLTTEAFF.

This clonotype was detected once. The V call is TRBV3-1, the J call TRBJ1-1, with D unclear. The CDR3 is made up of 13 amino acids. In germline, CDR1 is LGHDT, CDR2 YNNKEL (reference sequence). V was trimmed by 7 bases and J by 8 bases, leaving 17 bases between them. CDR3 DNA: TGTGCCAGCACCACCGCGGCCCCCGGAGAAGCTTTCTTT. Translating gives CASTTAAPGEAFF.

This clonotype showed up just once. The chain employs TRBV15 and TRBJ2-6, with no clear D. The V and J ends lost 0 bases and 0 bases respectively, with 6 bases between them. CDR3 length: 16 amino acids. Looked up from germline, CDR1 is LNHNV and CDR2 is YYDKDF (reference sequence). The CDR3 coding sequence is TGTGCCACCAGCAGAGATTGGATCTCTGGGGCCAACGTCCTGACTTTC. It specifies CATSRDWISGANVLTF. The whole variable domain, remainder taken from reference TRBV15 and TRBJ2-6, is DAMVIQNPRYQVTQFGKPVTLSCSQTLNHNVMYWYQQKSSQAPKLLFHYYDKDFNNEADTPDNFQSRRPNTSFCFLDIRSPGLGDTAMYLCATSRDWISGANVLTFGAGSRLTVL.

This clonotype has more than one count but fewer than ten. The genes are TRBV6-5 and TRBJ1-6; the D gene is possibly TRBD1 (6 bases). The CDR3 consists of 17 residues. Germline V gene lookup returns CDR1 MNHEY and CDR2 SVGAGI. V lost 4 bases, J lost 6 bases, and 19 bases lay in between. CDR3 bases: TGTGCCAGCAGTTCTCGCAGGGGTATCCTGTTTAATTCACCCCTCCACTTT. Residues: CASSSRRGILFNSPLHF.

This chain connects TRBV4-2 to TRBJ2-5; TRBD1 matches at 7 bases. This CDR3 spans 18 amino acids. With V trimmed by 4 bases and J by 1 base, 15 bases remained unmatched. Germline CDR1 is LGHNA and CDR2 is YNFKEQ. CDR3 amino acids: CASSPNPTGLGGQETQYF. For the CDR3, the DNA is TGTGCCAGCAGCCCAAACCCGACAGGGCTTGGGGGCCAAGAGACCCAGTACTTC.

This clonotype was counted a few times. V and J are TRBV7-2 and TRBJ2-5, with 7 bases fitting TRBD2. Germline-derived CDR1 and CDR2 are SGHTA and FQGNSA. The CDR3 runs 14 residues. The J segment lost 1 base and the V segment lost 6 bases, leaving 5 bases of the junction unmatched. In DNA form, the CDR3 reads TGTGCCAGCAGACCGACGGGGGGCCAAGAGACCCAGTACTTC. It translates to CASRPTGGQETQYF. Filled out from reference TRBV7-2 and TRBJ2-5, the complete variable domain reads GAGVSQSPSNKVTEKGKDVELRCDPISGHTALYWYRQSLGQGLEFLIYFQGNSAPDKSGLPSDRFSAERTGGSVSTLTIQRTQQEDSAVYLCASRPTGGQETQYFGPGTRLLVL.

This clonotype was detected a few times. This sequence joins TRBV5-1 and TRBJ2-7, with unresolved D. The CDR3 is 11 residues long. CDR1 is SGHRS and CDR2 is YFSETQ in the germline V gene. The V and J ends lost 2 bases and 5 bases respectively, with 5 bases between them. The CDR3 reads CASSLRDEQYF. The CDR3 coding sequence is TGCGCCAGCAGCTTACGGGACGAGCAGTACTTC.

The rearrangement links TRBV5-1 to TRBJ2-6; 10 bases agree with TRBD1. The CDR3 runs 18 residues. Germline V gene lookup returns CDR1 SGHRS and CDR2 YFSETQ. V lost 0 bases to trimming and J lost 0 bases; unmatched junction nucleotides: 3. The CDR3 DNA reads TGCGCCAGCAGCTTGGGACAGGGGGCTAGCTCTGGGGCCAACGTCCTGACTTTC. This codes for CASSLGQGASSGANVLTF.

This chain uses TRBV12-3 or TRBV12-4 with TRBJ2-3, with D possibly being TRBD1 (6 bases). V dropped 2 bases and J dropped 4 bases, with 13 bases sitting between them. This CDR3 comprises 15 residues. In DNA form, the CDR3 reads TGTGCCAGCAGTTTAATGGGGGCCTTGGCAGATACGCAGTATTTT. This codes for CASSLMGALADTQYF.

In this sample, this clonotype turned up a few times. This sequence joins TRBV10-3 and TRBJ1-4, with 9 bases aligning to TRBD1. The trim removed 5 bases at V and 4 bases at J, leaving 5 bases unmatched. Germline-derived CDR1 and CDR2 are ENHRY and SYGVKD. CDR3 length: 15 residues. Written as DNA, the CDR3 is TGTGCCATCAGTTTTACAGGGGGCCTTAATGAAAAACTGTTTTTT. Protein product: CAISFTGGLNEKLFF.

This clonotype was seen a few times. V is TRBV7-7 and J is TRBJ2-2; D call uncertain. From germline, CDR1 is SSHAT and CDR2 FNYEAQ (reference sequence). The length of the CDR3 is 15 residues. V shed 6 bases and J shed 0 bases, with 11 bases lying between them. The CDR3 DNA is TGTGCCAGCAGACCATCCCCTACGAACACCGGGGAGCTGTTTTTT. Translation gives CASRPSPTNTGELFF.